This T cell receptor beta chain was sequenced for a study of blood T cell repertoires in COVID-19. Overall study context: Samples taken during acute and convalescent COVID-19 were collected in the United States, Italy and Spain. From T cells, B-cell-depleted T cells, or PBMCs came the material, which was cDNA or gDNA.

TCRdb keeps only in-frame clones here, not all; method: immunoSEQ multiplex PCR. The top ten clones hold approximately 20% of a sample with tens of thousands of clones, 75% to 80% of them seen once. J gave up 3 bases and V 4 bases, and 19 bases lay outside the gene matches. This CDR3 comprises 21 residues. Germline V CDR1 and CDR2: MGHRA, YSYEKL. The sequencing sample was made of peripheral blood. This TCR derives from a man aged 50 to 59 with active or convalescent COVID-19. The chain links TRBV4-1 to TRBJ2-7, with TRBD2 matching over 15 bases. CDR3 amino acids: CASSRDWLGWGTSGGHYEQYF. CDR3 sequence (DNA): TGCGCCAGCAGCCGCGATTGGCTCGGATGGGGGACTAGCGGGGGGCACTACGAGCAGTACTTC.